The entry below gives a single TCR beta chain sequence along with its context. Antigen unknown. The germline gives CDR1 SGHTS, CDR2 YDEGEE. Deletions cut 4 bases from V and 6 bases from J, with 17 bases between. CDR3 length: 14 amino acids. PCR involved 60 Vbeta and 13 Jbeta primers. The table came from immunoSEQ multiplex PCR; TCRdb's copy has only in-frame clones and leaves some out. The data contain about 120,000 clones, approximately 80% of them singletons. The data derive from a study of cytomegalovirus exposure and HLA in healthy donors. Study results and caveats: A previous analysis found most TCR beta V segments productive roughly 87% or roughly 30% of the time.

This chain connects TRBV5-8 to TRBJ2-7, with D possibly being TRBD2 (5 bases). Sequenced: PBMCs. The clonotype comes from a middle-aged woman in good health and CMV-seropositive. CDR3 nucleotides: TGTGCCAGCAGCATCTCTCATAGGGAGTCCGAGCAGTACTTC. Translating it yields CASSISHRESEQYF.